The sequence of this TCR beta chain was determined in a study of high-grade serous ovarian cancer treatment subgroups. With 3 bases removed from V and 8 bases from J, the gap between germline ends came to 14 bases. CDR1 is SNHLY, CDR2 FYNNEI, per germline. The CDR3 spans 14 residues. Tumor tissue was taken before any definitive surgery or chemotherapy was given. The protocol was immunoSEQ multiplex PCR, while the TCRdb copy is restricted to in-frame clones and leaves out a portion. The sample includes nearly 15,000 clones, roughly nine tenths of them seen just once. The rearrangement joins TRBV2 to TRBJ2-4; no firm D call. Sequencing used tumor tissue. This clonotype originated in a human donor with high-grade serous ovarian cancer. The CDR3 nucleotides are TGTGCCAGCAGTGAGGTAGCATATAAGGACATTCAGTACTTC. It translates to CASSEVAYKDIQYF. The full variable domain, completed using reference TRBV2 and TRBJ2-4, is EPEVTQTPSHQVTQMGQEVILRCVPISNHLYFYWYRQILGQKVEFLVSFYNNEISEKSEIFDDQFSVERPDGSNFTLKIRSTKLEDSAMYFCASSEVAYKDIQYFGAGTRLSVL.